This TCR beta chain originates from a study of cytomegalovirus exposure and HLA in healthy donors. Study outcomes and limitations: Over 150 TCR beta chains were listed as cytomegalovirus-associated.

At sampling all donors were nominally healthy, likely with unrecorded immune exposures. With regard to this clone: Its antigen is currently unknown.

A multiplex PCR was run with 60 Vbeta primers and 13 Jbeta primers. The protocol was immunoSEQ multiplex PCR, while the TCRdb copy is restricted to in-frame clones and leaves out a portion. The table has 130,000 to 150,000 clones, more than 60% seen once. This CDR3 contains 17 residues. Trimming pared 2 bases from V and 6 bases from J, leaving 20 bases between. Looked up from germline, CDR1 is LGHNA and CDR2 is YSLEER. The TCR was taken from a man aged 35-49 years in good health and CMV-seropositive. The sequenced sample was PBMCs. This chain joins TRBV4-3 and TRBJ2-1, with D possibly TRBD2 on 7 matching bases. CDR3 sequence reads: CASSQMGGGSGSNEQFF. The CDR3 region has the DNA TGCGCCAGCAGCCAAATGGGGGGCGGGAGCGGGTCCAATGAGCAGTTCTTC.